A selection of T cell receptor beta chains follows, all from one sample in a study of T-cell memory formation after mild COVID-19. Via MiXCR, TCRdb re-called the 5' RACE reads, giving one row per CDR3 protein. The table records 200,000 or so distinct CDR3 sequences, about 18% of them present only once. Sequencing was performed on PBMCs or a T cell subset sorted from them (not recorded which). The receptor set was obtained from an adult woman who had mild COVID-19 (a few samples of this study predate the infection). Cell type and time point are not known. Both conserved end residues are part of each CDR3. Each record gives: clone size, J gene, D gene, V gene, CDR3 protein, CDR3 DNA. D genes are given only for firm matches. The size entry is marked missing in some rows and otherwise reads once, few, many or a size class.

>few|TRBJ2-7|TRBD1|TRBV4-3
CASSRQLTGGSGNHYEQYF
TGCGCCAGCAGCCGACAGTTGACAGGGGGAAGCGGGAATCACTACGAGCAGTACTTC
>once|TRBJ1-1|-|TRBV29-1
CSVAGGVTFF
TGCAGCGTTGCAGGCGGGGTTACTTTCTTT
>few|TRBJ1-2|TRBD1|TRBV19
CASSEGTENYGYTF
TGTGCCAGTAGTGAAGGGACAGAAAACTATGGCTACACCTTC
>-|TRBJ1-2|-|TRBV24-1
CATGGGANYGYTF
TGTGCCACGGGCGGCGGAGCTAACTATGGCTACACCTTC
>many|TRBJ2-1|TRBD2|TRBV5-1
CASIGASGASQQFF
TGCGCCAGCATCGGGGCTAGCGGGGCCAGTCAGCAGTTCTTC
>-|TRBJ2-7|-|TRBV3-1
CASSQFGGPNEQYF
TGTGCCAGCAGCCAATTCGGGGGGCCTAACGAGCAGTACTTC
>few|TRBJ1-5|-|TRBV12-3/TRBV12-4
CASSSEGGARVIWGSNQPQHF
TGTGCCAGCAGTTCCGAGGGGGGCGCCAGGGTGATATGGGGTAGCAATCAGCCCCAGCATTTT
>few|TRBJ2-7|-|TRBV5-4
CASSCADSPFSYEQYF
TGTGCCAGCAGCTGTGCCGACAGTCCTTTCTCCTACGAGCAGTACTTC
>-|TRBJ2-2|-|TRBV5-1
CASSLAGSTTGRNTGELFF
TGCGCCAGCAGCTTGGCCGGATCTACAACAGGGCGTAACACCGGGGAGCTGTTTTTT
>-|TRBJ2-2|-|TRBV3-1
CASSQFVAAGELFF
TGTGCCAGCAGCCAATTTGTAGCCGCCGGGGAGCTGTTTTTT
>-|TRBJ2-5|TRBD1|TRBV6-5
CASSYRGLPSETQYF
TGTGCCAGCAGTTACAGGGGGCTGCCCTCGGAGACCCAGTACTTC